The 25 T cell receptor beta chains listed next were all sequenced from one sample in a study of blood T cell repertoires in COVID-19. Only in-frame clones appear in the TCRdb table, and some are missing; sequencing was by immunoSEQ multiplex PCR. The profile covers about 50,000 clones, with about 84% appearing a single time and over 2% taken by the ten largest. The specimen sequenced was peripheral blood. Receptors originate from a woman in her fifties or sixties with acute or convalescent COVID-19.

This clone occurred a few times. This chain connects TRBV6-1 to TRBJ1-1; the match to TRBD1 covers 7 bases. This CDR3 spans 15 amino acids. J lost 0 bases, V lost 2 bases, and 3 bases had no gene match. CDR1 and CDR2 (germline): MNHNS, SASEGT. The CDR3 region has the DNA TGTGCCAGCAGTGAATTTGGGACAGTGAACACTGAAGCTTTCTTT. This encodes CASSEFGTVNTEAFF.

The J gene is TRBJ2-7, the V gene TRBV30; D is possibly TRBD1 (6 bases). The germline V gene encodes CDR1 GTSNPN and CDR2 SVGIG (reference sequence). The CDR3 is 15 amino acids. Deletions cut 2 bases from V and 2 bases from J, with 16 bases between. This CDR3 reads CAWSSGQKRTYEQYF. The CDR3 nucleotides are TGTGCCTGGAGTTCCGGACAGAAACGAACCTACGAGCAGTACTTC.

V gene TRBV5-1 combines with J gene TRBJ1-6; no clear D. The CDR3 is 14 amino acids. Germline CDR1 SGHRS, CDR2 YFSETQ. Deletions cut 0 bases from V and 8 bases from J, with 9 bases between. The CDR3 loop reads CASSLGQEYSPLHF. For the CDR3, the DNA is TGCGCCAGCAGCTTGGGACAAGAGTATTCACCCCTCCACTTT.

This chain joins TRBV29-1 and TRBJ2-7, with D perhaps TRBD1 (6 bases). The CDR3 spans 15 residues. V was clipped by 3 bases and J by 0 bases, with 15 bases between them. Germline assignment: CDR1 SQVTM and CDR2 ANQGSEA. The DNA of the CDR3 is TGCAGCGTTGAGTCTGACAGGCGTAGCTCCTACGAGCAGTACTTC. It specifies CSVESDRRSSYEQYF.

The chain employs TRBV5-4 and TRBJ1-1; no firm D call. Between the trimmed V and J ends, which lost 0 bases and 3 bases, there was a span of 9 bases. This CDR3 has 14 residues. Germline V lookup: CDR1 SGHNT, CDR2 YYREEE (reference sequence). CDR3 in DNA: TGTGCCAGCAGCTTGGCCCTGAGAGACACTGAAGCTTTCTTT. Protein: CASSLALRDTEAFF.

The chain couples TRBV7-2 to TRBJ2-3; D remains unclear. V was cut by 5 bases and J by 2 bases, with 11 bases left in between. This CDR3 comprises 14 residues. In germline, CDR1 is SGHTA, CDR2 FQGNSA. DNA of the CDR3: TGTGCCAGCAGCGCCACCGGGTCCACAGATACGCAGTATTTT. The encoded protein is CASSATGSTDTQYF.

The table lists this clone with a count of one. The chain is built from TRBV7-2 and TRBJ2-2; D may be TRBD1 (5 bases). This CDR3 has 14 residues. V was clipped by 3 bases and J by 4 bases, with 9 bases between them. CDR1 SGHTA and CDR2 FQGNSA come from the germline V gene. In DNA form, the CDR3 reads TGTGCCAGCAGCTTCGACAGTATCACCGGGGAGCTGTTTTTT. Translating gives CASSFDSITGELFF.

The J gene is TRBJ2-3, the V gene TRBV19, with TRBD1 as a possible D gene (5 bases). The germline gives CDR1 LNHDA, CDR2 SQIVND (reference sequence). The CDR3 covers 13 residues. V shed 4 bases and J shed 1 base, with 6 bases lying between them. The CDR3 loop reads CASSTRGTDTQYF. CDR3 in DNA: TGTGCCAGTAGTACCAGGGGCACAGATACGCAGTATTTT.

In this sample, this clone turned up once. This chain links TRBV5-6 with TRBJ1-5, with 8 bases aligning to TRBD1. Per the germline V gene, CDR1 is SGHDT and CDR2 is YYEEEE. The junction had 3 bases not matched to a gene; V was cut back by 4 bases and J by 6 bases. CDR3 length: 13 residues. CDR3 loop: CASSNRGGQPQHF. CDR3 bases: TGTGCCAGCAGCAACAGGGGGGGTCAGCCCCAGCATTTT.

CDR3 loop: CASSSGQGLINIYGYTF. DNA of the CDR3: TGCGCCAGCAGCTCCGGACAGGGCCTCATCAACATCTATGGCTACACCTTC. The chain carries TRBV5-1 and TRBJ1-2; TRBD1 agrees at 8 bases. In germline, CDR1 is SGHRS, CDR2 YFSETQ. Trimming took 3 bases from V and 4 from J; bases not matched to a gene: 14. This CDR3 comprises 17 residues. Full variable domain (missing parts from reference TRBV5-1 and TRBJ1-2): KAGVTQTPRYLIKTRGQQVTLSCSPISGHRSVSWYQQTPGQGLQFLFEYFSETQRNKGNFPGRFSGRQFSNSRSEMNVSTLELGDSALYLCASSSGQGLINIYGYTFGSGTRLTVV.

The rearrangement links TRBV3-1 (or the pseudogene TRBV3-2) to TRBJ1-1, with 9 nucleotides matching TRBD1. The CDR3 is made up of 14 amino acids. The germline V gene has CDR1 LGHDT and CDR2 YNNKEL (reference sequence). Trimming cost V 3 bases and J 10 bases; bases outside gene matches: 9. CDR3 coding DNA: TGTGCCAGCAGCCAGATGGGGACAGGGTGGGTAGCTTTCTTT. Translating gives CASSQMGTGWVAFF.

The gene calls are TRBV6-5 and TRBJ1-5, with a tentative D call TRBD1 (5 bases). V shed 6 bases and J shed 6 bases, with 18 bases lying between them. Per germline, CDR1 MNHEY and CDR2 SVGAGI. This CDR3 has 15 amino acids. CDR3 region: CASSGAGYRAQPQHF. CDR3 coding DNA: TGTGCCAGCAGCGGCGCAGGGTACCGGGCTCAGCCCCAGCATTTT.

The CDR3 loop is CAWSVLGQGNQPQHF. CDR3 DNA: TGTGCCTGGAGTGTCTTGGGACAGGGCAATCAGCCCCAGCATTTT. The chain joins TRBV30 to TRBJ1-5; 8 nucleotides align to TRBD1. Losses at the gene ends were 0 bases for V and 2 bases for J; bases not matched to a gene: 3. The length of the CDR3 is 15 residues. Germline V CDR1 and CDR2: GTSNPN, SVGIG (reference sequence).

The chain employs TRBV5-1 and TRBJ2-1, with D maybe TRBD2 (5 bases). The CDR3 is made up of 14 amino acids. Germline CDR1 and CDR2: SGHRS and YFSETQ. Trimming took off 0 bases at V and 10 bases at J, with 14 bases between the two ends. The CDR3 here is CASSLEGLGSEQFF. CDR3 coding DNA: TGCGCCAGCAGCTTGGAGGGTTTGGGGAGCGAGCAGTTCTTC.

The chain uses TRBV28 and TRBJ1-2; TRBD1 agrees at 10 bases. This CDR3 region has 16 residues. The germline CDR1 and CDR2 sequences are MDHEN and SYDVKM. V lost 6 bases, J lost 5 bases, and 12 bases stayed unmatched. This CDR3 reads CASRSAGTGDWYGYTF. The CDR3 nucleotides read TGTGCCAGCAGGTCAGCCGGGACAGGGGACTGGTATGGCTACACCTTC.

This clone has only one observation. The chain has TRBV15 and TRBJ2-3; the D gene is possibly TRBD2 (6 bases). The germline CDR1 and CDR2 sequences are LNHNV and YYDKDF (reference sequence). The CDR3 covers 17 residues. Trimming left V 0 bases short and J 1 base short, with 14 bases between. CDR3 sequence (DNA): TGTGCCACCAGCAGAGAGGCTCGAGGGGAGGGCACAGATACGCAGTATTTT. Protein product: CATSREARGEGTDTQYF.

The rearrangement joins TRBV7-6 to TRBJ1-6; D may be TRBD1 (6 bases). Looked up from germline, CDR1 is SGHVS and CDR2 is FNYEAQ. This CDR3 has 16 amino acids. Trimming shortened V by 5 bases and J by 10 bases, and 21 bases separated the two germline ends. The CDR3 spells CASSPAAGGSRSPLHF. CDR3 in DNA: TGTGCCAGCAGCCCCGCTGCGGGGGGCAGCCGGTCACCCCTCCACTTT.

The V and J genes are TRBV3-1 (or the pseudogene TRBV3-2) and TRBJ2-5; 11 bases match TRBD2. The CDR3 totals 15 residues. The germline gives CDR1 LGHDT, CDR2 YNNKEL (reference sequence). The junction had 12 bases not matched to a gene; V was cut back by 9 bases and J by 6 bases. Here the CDR3 DNA reads TGTGCCAGTTGCCTCTCTAGCGGGGGGATGAAGACCCAGTACTTC. Translating gives CASCLSSGGMKTQYF.

The J gene is TRBJ1-3, the V gene TRBV5-1; 9 bases are shared with TRBD1. In germline, CDR1 is SGHRS, CDR2 YFSETQ. Losses at the gene ends were 4 bases for V and 7 bases for J; bases not matched to a gene: 9. This CDR3 has 15 residues. CDR3 coding DNA: TGCGCCAGCAGCCCAGGGGGTACAGGGGGCAACACCATATATTTT. It translates to CASSPGGTGGNTIYF.

The chain employs TRBV5-5 and TRBJ1-5, with D unclear. Trimming left V 2 bases short and J 3 bases short, with 12 bases between. CDR1 SGHKS and CDR2 YYEKEE come from the germline V gene (reference sequence). The CDR3 spans 15 residues. CDR3 nucleotides: TGTGCCAGCAGCTTTGATCTACAGACCAATCAGCCCCAGCATTTT. Amino acids: CASSFDLQTNQPQHF.

The chain carries TRBV11-2 and TRBJ1-2; perhaps TRBD1 as D (6 bases). There are 16 residues in the CDR3. Per germline, CDR1 SGHAT and CDR2 FQNNGV. V lost 0 bases and J lost 0, with 11 bases in between. The CDR3 sequence is CASSLDLGAPNYGYTF. The DNA for the CDR3 is TGTGCCAGCAGCTTAGATCTGGGGGCCCCTAACTATGGCTACACCTTC.

V and J are TRBV18 and TRBJ2-1; no clear D gene. Germline CDR1 reads KGHSH; CDR2 reads LQKENI. The length of the CDR3 is 15 residues. Trimming removed 4 bases at V and 5 bases at J, with 15 bases between. The CDR3 reads CASSRRGNTHNEQFF. CDR3 coding DNA: TGTGCCAGCTCACGGCGCGGCAACACCCACAATGAGCAGTTCTTC.

This chain links TRBV5-6 with TRBJ1-2, with D perhaps matching TRBD1 (6 bases). Germline assignment: CDR1 SGHDT and CDR2 YYEEEE. The germline V and J ends were trimmed by 4 bases and 5 bases, with 21 bases remaining between them. This CDR3 has 16 amino acids. CDR3 protein: CASSLYAVSQGYGYTF. For the CDR3, the DNA is TGTGCCAGCAGCCTCTACGCCGTCTCCCAGGGGTATGGCTACACCTTC.

This chain links TRBV2 with TRBJ1-1; D not resolved. V was cut by 6 bases and J by 4 bases, with 12 bases left in between. The germline V gene encodes CDR1 SNHLY and CDR2 FYNNEI. This CDR3 is 13 amino acids long. CDR3 in amino acids: CASRAEGGTEAFF. The CDR3 DNA sequence: TGTGCCAGCAGGGCGGAGGGAGGCACTGAAGCTTTCTTT.

This clone occurred a few times. This chain connects TRBV28 to TRBJ1-1, with 8 nucleotides matching TRBD1. The CDR3 has 15 residues. Germline CDR1 MDHEN, CDR2 SYDVKM. J was trimmed by 7 bases and V by 5 bases; bases with no gene match: 12. This CDR3 is CASSNTAQGGHEAFF. Here the CDR3 DNA reads TGTGCCAGCAGTAACACCGCACAGGGGGGGCATGAAGCTTTCTTT.